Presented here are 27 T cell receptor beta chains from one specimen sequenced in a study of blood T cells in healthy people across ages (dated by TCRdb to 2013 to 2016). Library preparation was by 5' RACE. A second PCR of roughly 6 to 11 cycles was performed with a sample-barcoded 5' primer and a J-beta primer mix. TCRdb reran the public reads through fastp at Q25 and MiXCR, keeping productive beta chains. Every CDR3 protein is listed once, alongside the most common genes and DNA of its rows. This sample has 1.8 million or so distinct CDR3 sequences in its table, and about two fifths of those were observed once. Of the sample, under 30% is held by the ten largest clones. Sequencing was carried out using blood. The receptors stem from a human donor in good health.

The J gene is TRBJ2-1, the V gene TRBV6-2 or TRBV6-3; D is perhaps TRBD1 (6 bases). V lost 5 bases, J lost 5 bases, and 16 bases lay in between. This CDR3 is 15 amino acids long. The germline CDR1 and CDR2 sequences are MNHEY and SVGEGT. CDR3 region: CASSPDRTAHNEQFF. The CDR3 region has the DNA TGTGCCAGCAGTCCCGACAGGACAGCCCACAATGAGCAGTTCTTC.

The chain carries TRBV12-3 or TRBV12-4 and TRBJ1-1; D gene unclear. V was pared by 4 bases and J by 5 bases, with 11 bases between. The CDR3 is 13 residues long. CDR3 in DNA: TGTGCCAGCAGTTCCCTGTCGGTGACTGAAGCTTTCTTT. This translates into CASSSLSVTEAFF.

The CDR3 protein is CASTHLSQANEQFF. The CDR3 DNA reads TGTGCCAGCACCCACCTATCTCAAGCCAATGAGCAGTTCTTC. V is TRBV7-2 and J is TRBJ2-1; D gene uncertain. V dropped 7 bases and J dropped 6 bases, with 16 bases sitting between them. The CDR3 spans 14 residues. Per the germline V gene, CDR1 is SGHTA and CDR2 is FQGNSA.

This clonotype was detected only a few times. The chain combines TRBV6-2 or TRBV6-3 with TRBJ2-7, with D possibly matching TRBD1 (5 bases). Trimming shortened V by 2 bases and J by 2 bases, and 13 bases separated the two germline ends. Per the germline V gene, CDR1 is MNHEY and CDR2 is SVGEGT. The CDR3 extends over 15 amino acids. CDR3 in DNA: TGTGCCAGCAGTTACCTCTCGACAGTAACCTACGAGCAGTACTTC. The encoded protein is CASSYLSTVTYEQYF.

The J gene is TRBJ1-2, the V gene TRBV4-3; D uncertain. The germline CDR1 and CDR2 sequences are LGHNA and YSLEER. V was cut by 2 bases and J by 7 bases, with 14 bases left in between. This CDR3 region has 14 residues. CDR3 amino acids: CASSQYVGSSGYTF. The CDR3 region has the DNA TGCGCCAGCAGCCAATATGTTGGCTCGAGTGGCTACACCTTC.

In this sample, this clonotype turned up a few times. CDR3 nucleotide sequence: TGTGCCAGCAGCTTAGCCTTCCTCTTGGAACGAGGAAATGAGCAGTTCTTC. This sequence encodes CASSLAFLLERGNEQFF. The gene calls are TRBV11-1 and TRBJ2-1; no definite D call. CDR1 is SGHAT and CDR2 is FQDESV in the germline V gene (reference sequence). The CDR3 extends over 17 amino acids. The germline V and J ends were trimmed by 0 bases and 7 bases, with 19 bases remaining between them.

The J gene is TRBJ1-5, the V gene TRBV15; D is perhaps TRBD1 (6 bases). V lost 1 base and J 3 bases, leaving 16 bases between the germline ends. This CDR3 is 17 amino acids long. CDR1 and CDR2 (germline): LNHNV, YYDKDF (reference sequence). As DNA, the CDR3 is TGTGCCACCAGCAGAGCGTTTCGTGGGGGCTTCAATCAGCCCCAGCATTTT. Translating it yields CATSRAFRGGFNQPQHF. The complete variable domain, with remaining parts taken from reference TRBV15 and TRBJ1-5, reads DAMVIQNPRYQVTQFGKPVTLSCSQTLNHNVMYWYQQKSSQAPKLLFHYYDKDFNNEADTPDNFQSRRPNTSFCFLDIRSPGLGDTAMYLCATSRAFRGGFNQPQHFGDGTRLSIL.

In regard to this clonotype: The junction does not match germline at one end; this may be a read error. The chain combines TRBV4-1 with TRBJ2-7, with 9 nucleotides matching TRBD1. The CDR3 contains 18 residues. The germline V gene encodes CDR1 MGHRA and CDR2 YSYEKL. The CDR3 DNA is TGCGCCAGCAACCAAGTTTTCTCAACAGGGGGCGGCTCCTACGAGCAGTACTTC. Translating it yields CASNQVFSTGGGSYEQYF.

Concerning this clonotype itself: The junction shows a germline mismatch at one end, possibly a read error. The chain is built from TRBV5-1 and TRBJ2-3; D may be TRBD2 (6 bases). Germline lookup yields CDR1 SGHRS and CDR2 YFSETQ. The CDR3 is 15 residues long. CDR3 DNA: TGTGCCAGCAGCCCCGGAGGGCCGAGCACAGATACGCAGTATTTT. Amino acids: CASSPGGPSTDTQYF.

This CDR3 reads CSARRGTLPTNEKLFF. The CDR3 coding sequence is TGCAGTGCAAGACGGGGCACCCTCCCAACTAATGAAAAACTGTTTTTT. The chain joins TRBV20-1 to TRBJ1-4, with D possibly being TRBD1 (5 bases). The germline CDR1 and CDR2 sequences are DFQATT and SNEGSKA (reference sequence). The V end lost 6 bases, the J end lost 0 bases, and 17 bases lay between the germline ends. This CDR3 spans 16 amino acids.

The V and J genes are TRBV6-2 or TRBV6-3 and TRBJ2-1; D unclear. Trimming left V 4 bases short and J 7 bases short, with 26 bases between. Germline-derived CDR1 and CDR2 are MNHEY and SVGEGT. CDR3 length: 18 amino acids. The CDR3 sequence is CASSFTQLAPKAQNEQFF. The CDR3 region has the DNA TGTGCCAGCAGTTTCACTCAACTGGCTCCAAAGGCCCAAAATGAGCAGTTCTTC.

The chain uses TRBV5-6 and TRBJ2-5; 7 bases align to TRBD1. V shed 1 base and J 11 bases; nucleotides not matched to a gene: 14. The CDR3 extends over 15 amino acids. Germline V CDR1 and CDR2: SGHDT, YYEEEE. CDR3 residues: CASSLHWDREGEQYF. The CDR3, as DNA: TGTGCCAGCAGCTTGCACTGGGACAGAGAGGGTGAGCAGTACTTC.

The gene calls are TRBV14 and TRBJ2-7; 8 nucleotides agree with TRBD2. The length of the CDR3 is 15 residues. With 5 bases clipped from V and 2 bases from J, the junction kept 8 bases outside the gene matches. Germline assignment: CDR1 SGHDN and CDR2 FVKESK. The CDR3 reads CASSAAGGGTYEQYF. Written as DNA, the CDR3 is TGTGCCAGCAGCGCCGCGGGGGGTGGGACCTACGAGCAGTACTTC.

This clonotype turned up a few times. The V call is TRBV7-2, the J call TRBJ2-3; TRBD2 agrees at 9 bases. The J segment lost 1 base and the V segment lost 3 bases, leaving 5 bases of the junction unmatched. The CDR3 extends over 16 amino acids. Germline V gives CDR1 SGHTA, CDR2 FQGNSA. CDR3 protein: CASSLGLAVGTDTQYF. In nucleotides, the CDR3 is TGTGCCAGCAGCTTGGGACTAGCTGTCGGCACAGATACGCAGTATTTT.

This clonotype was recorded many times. CDR3 region: CSARSGGDPPHGYTF. The CDR3 region has the DNA TGCAGCGCTCGTTCAGGGGGCGACCCCCCTCATGGCTACACCTTC. The gene calls are TRBV29-1 and TRBJ1-2, with 8 positions matching TRBD1. The length of the CDR3 is 15 residues. CDR1 is SQVTM and CDR2 is ANQGSEA in the germline V gene. The V gene end was trimmed by 7 bases and the J gene end by 6 bases; junction bases not matched to a gene: 16.

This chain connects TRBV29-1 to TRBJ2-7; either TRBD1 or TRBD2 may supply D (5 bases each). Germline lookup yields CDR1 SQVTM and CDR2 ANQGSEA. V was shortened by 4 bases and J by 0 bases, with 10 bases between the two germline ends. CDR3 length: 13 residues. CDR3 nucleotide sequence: TGCAGCGTTGGGGACGTCCGCTCCTACGAGCAGTACTTC. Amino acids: CSVGDVRSYEQYF.

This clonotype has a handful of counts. The CDR3 DNA reads TGCGCCAGCAGCCAAGATAATGGCCCGGGGCAGGGGGCGCATCGGTACTTC. Translation: CASSQDNGPGQGAHRYF. V usage is TRBV4-3 and J usage is TRBJ2-5; 8 bases match TRBD1. V shed 0 bases, J shed 13 bases, and the junction held 19 bases outside the gene matches. The CDR3 is 17 amino acids. Germline V gives CDR1 LGHNA, CDR2 YSLEER.

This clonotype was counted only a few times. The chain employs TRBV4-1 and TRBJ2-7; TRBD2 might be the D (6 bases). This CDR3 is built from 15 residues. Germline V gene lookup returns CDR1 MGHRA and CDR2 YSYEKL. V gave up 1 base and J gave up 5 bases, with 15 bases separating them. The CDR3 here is CASSQGVLGSHEQYF. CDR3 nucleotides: TGCGCCAGCAGCCAAGGAGTGCTCGGGAGCCACGAGCAGTACTTC.

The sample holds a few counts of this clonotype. The CDR3 region is CSAPGLAGNEQFF. The CDR3 DNA reads as TGCAGTGCCCCGGGACTAGCGGGGAATGAGCAGTTCTTC. This chain connects TRBV20-1 to TRBJ2-1; 13 bases agree with TRBD2. V gave up 6 bases and J gave up 7 bases; unmatched junction bases: 3. This CDR3 has 13 amino acids. The germline gives CDR1 DFQATT, CDR2 SNEGSKA (reference sequence).

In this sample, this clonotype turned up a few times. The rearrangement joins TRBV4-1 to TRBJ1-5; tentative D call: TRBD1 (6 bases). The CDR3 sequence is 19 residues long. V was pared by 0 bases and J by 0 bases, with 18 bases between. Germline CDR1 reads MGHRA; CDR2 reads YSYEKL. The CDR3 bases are TGCGCCAGCAGCCAAGATCCCTTGGACAGTCGACATAGCAATCAGCCCCAGCATTTT. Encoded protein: CASSQDPLDSRHSNQPQHF.

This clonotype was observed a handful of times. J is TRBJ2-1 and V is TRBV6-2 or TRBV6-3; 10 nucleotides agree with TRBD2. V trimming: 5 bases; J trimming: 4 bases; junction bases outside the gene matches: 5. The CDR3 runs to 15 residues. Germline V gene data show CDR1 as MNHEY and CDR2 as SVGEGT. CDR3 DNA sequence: TGTGCCAGCAGTAGCGGGGGGGCCAGGTACAATGAGCAGTTCTTC. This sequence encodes CASSSGGARYNEQFF.

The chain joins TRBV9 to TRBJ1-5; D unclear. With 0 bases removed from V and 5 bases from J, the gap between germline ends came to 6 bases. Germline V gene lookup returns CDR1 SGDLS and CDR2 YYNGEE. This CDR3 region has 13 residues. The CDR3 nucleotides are TGTGCCAGCAGCGTAGATACATATCAGCCCCAGCATTTT. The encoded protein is CASSVDTYQPQHF. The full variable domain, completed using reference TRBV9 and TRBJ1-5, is DSGVTQTPKHLITATGQRVTLRCSPRSGDLSVYWYQQSLDQGLQFLIQYYNGEERAKGNILERFSAQQFPDLHSELNLSSLELGDSALYFCASSVDTYQPQHFGDGTRLSIL.

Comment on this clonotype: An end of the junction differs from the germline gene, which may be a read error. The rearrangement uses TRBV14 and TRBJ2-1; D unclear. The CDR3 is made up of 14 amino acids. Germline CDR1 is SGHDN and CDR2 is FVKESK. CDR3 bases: TGTGCCTGCAGCCAAAAAACATACTACAATGAGCAGTTCTTC. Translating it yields CACSQKTYYNEQFF.

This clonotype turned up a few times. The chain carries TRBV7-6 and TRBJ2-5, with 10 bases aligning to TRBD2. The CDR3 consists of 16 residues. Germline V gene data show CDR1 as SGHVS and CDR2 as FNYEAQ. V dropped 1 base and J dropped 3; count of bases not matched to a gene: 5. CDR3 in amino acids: CASSLGNGLAEETQYF. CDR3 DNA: TGTGCCAGCAGCTTAGGGAACGGACTAGCGGAAGAGACCCAGTACTTC.

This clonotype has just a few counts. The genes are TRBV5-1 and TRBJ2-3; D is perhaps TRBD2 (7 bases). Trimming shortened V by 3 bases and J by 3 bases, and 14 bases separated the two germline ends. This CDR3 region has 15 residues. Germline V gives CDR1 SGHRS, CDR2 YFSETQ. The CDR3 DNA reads TGCGCCAGCAGCTCCAGAGGGGGGGAGACAGATACGCAGTATTTT. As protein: CASSSRGGETDTQYF.

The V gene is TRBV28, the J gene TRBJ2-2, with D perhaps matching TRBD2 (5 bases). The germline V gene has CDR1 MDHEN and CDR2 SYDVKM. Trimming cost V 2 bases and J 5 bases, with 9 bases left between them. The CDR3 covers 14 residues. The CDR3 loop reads CASSLTWTTGELFF. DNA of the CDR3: TGTGCCAGCAGTTTAACGTGGACTACCGGGGAGCTGTTTTTT.

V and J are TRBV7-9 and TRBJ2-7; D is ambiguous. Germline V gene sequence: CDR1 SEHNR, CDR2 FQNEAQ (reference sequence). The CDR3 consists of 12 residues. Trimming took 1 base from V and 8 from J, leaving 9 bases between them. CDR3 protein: CASSLGSRKQYF. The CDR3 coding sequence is TGTGCCAGCAGCTTAGGTTCCAGGAAGCAGTACTTC.